This TCR beta chain was recorded in a study of blood T cell repertoires in COVID-19 (dated by TCRdb to the early 2020s). Context from the whole study: The collaborator samples originated in the United States, Italy and Spain and spanned the acute and convalescent phases of COVID-19. The sample metadata nearly always contained a de-identified subject ID, COVID-19 status, age in years and sex. Subjects who had been exposed to COVID-19, were actively infected with it, or had recovered from it provided the deeply sampled blood TCRbeta repertoires that made up the dataset. The prospective study material was composed of cDNA or gDNA derived from T cells, B-cell-depleted T cells, or PBMCs. The repertoires were released in a freely available public database intended as a resource for research on the immune response to SARS-CoV-2. The samples were drawn from two sources: the first 160 participants of the ongoing ImmuneRACE study, and about 1,300 subjects contributed by 6 global collaborators. Where available, HLA class I and class II types were taken from metadata supplied by the sample provider and were not determined by assay-based typing. The research as a whole found: The quantity of clinical and demographic metadata differed by source and by participant and was supplied without curation.

V and J lose 4 bases and 3 bases, and a span of 10 bases separates them. Measured from the cysteine to the phenylalanine, the CDR3 is 14 residues long. Only the CDR3 part of the read is kept: 42 bases, read in frame from the first base. CDR1 and CDR2 are read off the germline V gene as MNHEY and SVGAGI. TCRbeta CDR3 regions were amplified from genomic DNA using the immunoSEQ Assay, a bias-controlled multiplex PCR. The study's processing was this. Within the assay, amplification of reference gene primers was used to estimate how many nucleated cells each sample contained. To quantify the absolute abundance of each unique TCRbeta CDR3 rearrangement, sequence reads were collapsed and filtered. For each sample, productive Simpson clonality was calculated by taking the square root of Simpson's diversity index across productive rearrangements. Held by TCRdb, this immuneACCESS table contains in-frame sequences only and omits some clones. Under half of the omission traces to an unresolved V gene where checked; the cause of the rest is unknown. The DNA gave D and trimming, while V, J and clone size come from that table. Present in this sample are around 100,000 clones, 89% of which were seen just once. The ten biggest clones cover roughly 15% of the sample.

About this clone itself: Its recognized antigen is unknown. It has no much larger one-base neighbor in the sample; base qualities were not kept.

Each collaborating institution followed its own protocols to collect whole blood in K2EDTA tubes. For TCRbeta analysis, collaborator samples were shipped as frozen whole blood, as isolated PBMCs, or as DNA extracted from either sample type. The sequence derives from a woman older than 75 in a cohort sampled during active COVID-19. The chain was built from TRBV6-5 and TRBJ1-5, with TRBD1 tentatively as D gene (5 bases match). The sequenced sample consisted of peripheral blood. The CDR3 region reads CASSFQGPNQPQHF. The sequenced DNA is TGTGCCAGCAGTTTCCAGGGCCCCAATCAGCCCCAGCATTTT.